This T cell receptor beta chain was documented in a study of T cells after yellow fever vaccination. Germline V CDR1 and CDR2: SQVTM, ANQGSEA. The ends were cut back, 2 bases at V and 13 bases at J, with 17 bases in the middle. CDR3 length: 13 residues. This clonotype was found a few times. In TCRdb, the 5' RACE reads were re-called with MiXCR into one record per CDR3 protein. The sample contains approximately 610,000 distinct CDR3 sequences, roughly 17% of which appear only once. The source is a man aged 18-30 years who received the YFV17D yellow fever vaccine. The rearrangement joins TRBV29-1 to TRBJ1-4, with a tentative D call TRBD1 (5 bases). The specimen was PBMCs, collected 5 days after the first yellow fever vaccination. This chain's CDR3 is CSVELGVGTSLFF. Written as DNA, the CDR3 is TGCAGCGTTGAATTGGGCGTGGGGACCTCACTGTTTTTT.